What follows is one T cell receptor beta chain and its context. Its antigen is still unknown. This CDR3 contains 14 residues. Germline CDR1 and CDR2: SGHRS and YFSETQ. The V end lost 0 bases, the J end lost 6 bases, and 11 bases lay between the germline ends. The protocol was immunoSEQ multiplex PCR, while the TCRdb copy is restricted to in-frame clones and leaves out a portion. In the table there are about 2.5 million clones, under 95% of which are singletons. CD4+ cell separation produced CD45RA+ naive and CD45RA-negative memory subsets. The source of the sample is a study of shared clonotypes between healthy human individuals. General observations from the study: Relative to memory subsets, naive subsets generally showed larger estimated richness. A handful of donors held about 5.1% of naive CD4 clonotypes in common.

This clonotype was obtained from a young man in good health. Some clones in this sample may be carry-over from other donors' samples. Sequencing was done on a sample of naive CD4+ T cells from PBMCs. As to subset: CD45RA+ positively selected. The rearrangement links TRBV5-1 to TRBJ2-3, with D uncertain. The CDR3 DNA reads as TGCGCCAGCAGCTTGGAGGTGAGCCGTGATACGCAGTATTTT. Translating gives CASSLEVSRDTQYF.